The 14 T cell receptor beta chains reported below all come from one sample, sequenced in a study of somatic mutations in cytotoxic T cells in rheumatoid arthritis. The data were produced by immunoSEQ multiplex PCR, yet TCRdb's version contains in-frame clones alone and is incomplete. The sample yields about 15,000 clones, over 60% seen once. The sample comprised CD8+ T cells sorted from blood. The source is an adult with rheumatoid arthritis.

The chain carries TRBV9 and TRBJ2-7; D could derive from TRBD1 or TRBD2 (5 bases each). V was clipped by 5 bases and J by 3 bases, with 18 bases between them. Per the germline V gene, CDR1 is SGDLS and CDR2 is YYNGEE. CDR3 size: 15 residues. The CDR3 loop is CASSALRDGVYEQYF. CDR3 in DNA: TGTGCCAGCAGTGCCCTCCGGGACGGCGTCTACGAGCAGTACTTC.

The rearrangement links TRBV6-1 to TRBJ2-1, with a tentative D call TRBD2 (6 bases). CDR1 is MNHNS and CDR2 is SASEGT in the germline V gene. This CDR3 has 15 amino acids. The V gene lost 11 bases and the J gene lost 0 bases, with 17 bases spanning the gap. CDR3 nucleotide sequence: TGTGCCGGCGGGGTGGGCAGGGCCTCCTACAATGAGCAGTTCTTC. It yields the protein CAGGVGRASYNEQFF.

This chain joins TRBV15 and TRBJ1-5, with no clear D. CDR3 length equals 13 residues. Trimming removed 3 bases at V and 9 bases at J, with 12 bases between. The germline CDR1 and CDR2 sequences are LNHNV and YYDKDF (reference sequence). DNA for the CDR3: TGTGCCACCAGCAGGGAGGAGAGGCGGCCCCAGCATTTT. Translation gives CATSREERRPQHF.

This clone was observed a single time. This sequence joins TRBV30 and TRBJ2-3, with a possible D match to TRBD2 (5 bases). There are 13 residues in the CDR3. Trimming left V 4 bases short and J 2 bases short, with 10 bases between. Germline CDR1 and CDR2: GTSNPN and SVGIG (reference sequence). CDR3: CAWTGSSTDTQYF. The CDR3 bases are TGTGCCTGGACGGGGAGTTCCACAGATACGCAGTATTTT.

The CDR3 region has the DNA TGTGCCAGCAGCCAAGATGGGGCAACCCGGGCTGGCATTCAGTACTTC. Amino acids: CASSQDGATRAGIQYF. The chain links TRBV4-2 to TRBJ2-4, with D possibly being TRBD1 (5 bases). The V gene's germline CDR1 is LGHNA and CDR2 YNFKEQ. V lost 0 bases to trimming and J lost 9 bases, with 18 bases between them. The CDR3 extends over 16 amino acids.

The chain combines TRBV7-7 with TRBJ2-1; 8 positions agree with TRBD1. CDR3 length equals 14 residues. Germline V gene data show CDR1 as SSHAT and CDR2 as FNYEAQ (reference sequence). V lost 5 bases to trimming and J lost 8 bases; unmatched junction nucleotides: 8. The CDR3 here is CASSRRTGPDEQFF. CDR3 DNA: TGTGCCAGCAGCCGACGGACAGGGCCCGATGAGCAGTTCTTC.

CDR3 bases: TGTGCCAGCACTGAGGTGACTAGCGGAACCGAGCAGTACTTC. Protein: CASTEVTSGTEQYF. V and J are TRBV2 and TRBJ2-5; 9 nucleotides agree with TRBD2. Matching the DNA end better, TRBJ2-7 makes the J call doubtful. Germline CDR1 is SNHLY and CDR2 is FYNNEI. The CDR3 has 14 amino acids.

This chain joins TRBV6-1 and TRBJ2-3, with 9 nucleotides matching TRBD2. V lost 2 bases, J lost 3 bases, and 6 bases stayed unmatched. Germline V gene sequence: CDR1 MNHNS, CDR2 SASEGT. This CDR3 is 16 amino acids long. The CDR3 loop is CASSEIGAGGTDTQYF. In DNA, the CDR3 is TGTGCCAGCAGTGAAATAGGGGCGGGGGGGACAGATACGCAGTATTTT.

The chain employs TRBV2 and TRBJ2-2; TRBD2 matches at 12 bases. With V trimmed by 4 bases and J by 3 bases, 6 bases remained unmatched. CDR1 is SNHLY and CDR2 is FYNNEI in the germline V gene. The CDR3 runs 17 residues. The chain's CDR3 is CASSVLAGGPYTGELFF. The CDR3 DNA reads as TGTGCCAGCAGTGTGCTAGCGGGAGGGCCGTACACCGGGGAGCTGTTTTTT.

This CDR3 reads CASSGQVSADEKLFF. The CDR3 DNA follows: TGTGCCAGCAGCGGCCAGGTTTCGGCCGACGAAAAACTGTTTTTT. The chain uses TRBV7-9 and TRBJ1-4; no firm D call. Germline V gene lookup returns CDR1 SEHNR and CDR2 FQNEAQ (reference sequence). This CDR3 comprises 15 residues. V lost 5 bases and J lost 8, with 18 bases in between.

The genes are TRBV27 and TRBJ2-7; 7 nucleotides line up with TRBD2. CDR1 is MNHEY, CDR2 SMNVEV, per germline (reference sequence). CDR3 length: 14 amino acids. After removal of 6 bases from V and 3 bases from J, the junction contained 8 bases not matched to a gene. CDR3 sequence (DNA): TGTGCCAGCAGAGAAACAGGACTAGACTACGAGCAGTACTTC. It is translated as CASRETGLDYEQYF.

This chain links TRBV11-2 with TRBJ2-7; possibly TRBD2 for D (7 bases). The CDR3 extends over 17 amino acids. Germline V gene data show CDR1 as SGHAT and CDR2 as FQNNGV. The ends were cut back, 6 bases at V and 0 bases at J, with 21 bases in the middle. CDR3 region: CASRSGRGGPSSYEQYF. CDR3 bases: TGTGCCAGCAGATCGGGTAGGGGGGGCCCAAGCTCCTACGAGCAGTACTTC.

The gene calls are TRBV18 and TRBJ2-1, with D unresolved. The CDR3 consists of 11 residues. With 3 bases removed from V and 10 bases from J, the gap between germline ends came to 7 bases. Germline CDR1 and CDR2: KGHSH and LQKENI. The CDR3 sequence is CASSPTREQFF. CDR3 sequence (DNA): TGTGCCAGCTCACCGACTCGGGAGCAGTTCTTC. Filled out from reference TRBV18 and TRBJ2-1, the complete variable domain reads NAGVMQNPRHLVRRRGQEARLRCSPMKGHSHVYWYRQLPEEGLKFMVYLQKENIIDESGMPKERFSAEFPKEGPSILRIQQVVRGDSAAYFCASSPTREQFFGPGTRLTVL.

The chain is built from TRBV5-1 and TRBJ2-7, with no clear D. Germline-derived CDR1 and CDR2 are SGHRS and YFSETQ. This CDR3 spans 14 amino acids. V was clipped by 0 bases and J by 5 bases, with 12 bases between them. The CDR3 is CASSLVEPLDEQYF. The CDR3 region has the DNA TGCGCCAGCAGCTTGGTGGAACCCCTGGACGAGCAGTACTTC.